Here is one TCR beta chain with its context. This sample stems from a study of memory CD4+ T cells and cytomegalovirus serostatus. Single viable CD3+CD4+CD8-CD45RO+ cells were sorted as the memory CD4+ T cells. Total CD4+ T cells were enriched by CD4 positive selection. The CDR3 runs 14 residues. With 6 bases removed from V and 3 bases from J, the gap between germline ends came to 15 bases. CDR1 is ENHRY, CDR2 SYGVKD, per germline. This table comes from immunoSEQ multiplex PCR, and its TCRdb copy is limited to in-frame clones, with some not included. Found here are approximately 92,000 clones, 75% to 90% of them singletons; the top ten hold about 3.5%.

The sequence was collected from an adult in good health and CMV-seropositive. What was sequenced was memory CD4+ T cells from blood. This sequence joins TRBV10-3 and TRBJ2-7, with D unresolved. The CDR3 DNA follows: TGTGCCATCAGACGGTCGTCGCTTCGCTACGAGCAGTACTTC. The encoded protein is CAIRRSSLRYEQYF.